This T cell receptor beta chain was sequenced in a study of OX40 agonist ivuxolimab in advanced cancers. Study information: Patients received ivuxolimab, an agonistic anti-OX40 (CD134) antibody.

Only in-frame clones appear in the TCRdb table, and some are missing; sequencing was by immunoSEQ multiplex PCR. The data show 20,000 to 25,000 clones, around 78% seen once. Trimming pared 1 base from V and 5 bases from J, leaving 14 bases between. Germline V gene data show CDR1 as SGHDN and CDR2 as FVKESK. CDR3 length: 15 amino acids. The V and J genes are TRBV14 and TRBJ2-5, with a weak D call TRBD2 (5 bases). Source: CD4+ or CD8+ T cells sorted from blood, taken in a trial of the OX40 agonist ivuxolimab. The sequence was obtained from an adult with an advanced solid tumor such as melanoma, head and neck, liver or kidney cancer. This chain's CDR3 is CASSQGLRGGETQYF. Written as DNA, the CDR3 is TGTGCCAGCAGCCAAGGACTACGGGGTGGGGAGACCCAGTACTTC.